This T cell receptor (beta chain) derives from a study of PD-L1 blockade in urothelial cancer. Study-level background: About 85% of the 29 patients were males with bladder-origin urothelial cancer.

The table lists this clone with a count of one. Sequenced by immunoSEQ multiplex PCR; TCRdb stores in-frame clones only, minus some. The sample lists around 120,000 clones, approximately 85% occurring once. Per the germline V gene, CDR1 is MDHEN and CDR2 is SYDVKM. The CDR3 is 15 amino acids. Trimming removed 4 bases from V and 5 bases from J, with 15 bases in between. The starting material was PBMCs, obtained around atezolizumab (anti-PD-L1) treatment. The sequence came from a middle-aged man with urothelial cancer. The genes are TRBV28 and TRBJ1-5; TRBD1 might be the D (5 bases). The CDR3 spells CASSSPTAGDQPQHF. The CDR3 bases are TGTGCCAGCAGTTCGCCGACAGCTGGGGATCAGCCCCAGCATTTT.